The present T cell receptor beta chain was sequenced within a study of shared clonotypes between healthy human individuals (dated by TCRdb to about 2020). At the level of the whole study: A couple of women and three men aged 18 to 49 years were included in the cohort. The study deeply sequenced blood TCR repertoires of five healthy adults to estimate repertoire size and the extent of clonotype sharing between individuals. Between about 0.94 and 8.9 billion PBMCs per donor were obtained by leukapheresis. Per donor, three plates each were used for CD4 naive and CD4 memory, two for CD8 naive, and one for CD8 memory. Different laboratories and diverse techniques were used to prepare libraries and sequence TCR repertoires, to increase sequencing depth and limit assay-specific biases. The research as a whole found: Incomplete sequencing was indicated by rarefaction of sorted-subset datasets, despite the large sequencing depth. Because the study included only a small number of donors, the genetic and exposure-history diversity represented was limited. Higher generation probabilities were observed for clonotypes shared by all four sorted-subset donors than for non-shared clonotypes. Sharing across several donors was observed for approximately 4.6% of naive CD4, under 4% of naive CD8, 2% to 2.5% of memory CD4, and less than 0.45% of memory CD8 clonotypes. Naive subsets generally had larger estimated clonotype richness than memory subsets did. Only blood was sampled, and tissue TCR repertoires likely differ from those in blood. Based on pairwise subsampling, the degree of clonotype sharing among donors was expected to be affected by sequencing depth.

The germline V gene provides CDR1 SGDLS and CDR2 YYNGEE. The CDR3 has 16 amino acids, counting the end cysteine and phenylalanine. Left in the record is the CDR3 DNA by itself, 48 bases read in frame from the first base. V is shortened by 4 bases, J by 0 bases, and the region joining them spans 14 bases. For this clone: Its antigen is still unknown. Base qualities are not at hand, and no much larger clone is one base apart.

TCR CDR3 regions were amplified from genomic DNA by multiplex PCR using the deep immunoSEQ assay. Extracted genomic DNA from each cell subset was spread evenly across all wells of several immunoSEQ 96-well plates, with each plate serving as a replicate. For sorted subsets, roughly 200 ng of genomic DNA, equivalent to 25,000 to 35,000 T cell genomes, went into each replicate PCR. Purified libraries were quantified with a Qubit 3.0 fluorometer, sized on a Bioanalyzer 2100, and re-quantified with the KAPA Library Quantification kit. Each immunoSEQ 96-well plate was sequenced on its own single-read 150-cycle Illumina NextSeq 550 flow cell. The paper's data handling went like this. Because the immunoSEQ output included only junctional sequences and no quality scores, the filtering could not be the same as the filtering used for full-length reads. To assign V/J genes and CDR3, sequences were annotated against IMGT germline references using PyIR, a Python wrapper for IgBLAST v1.9. Reads were filtered out if the reads had weak V/J assignments (E-value above 1e-6), no CDR3, stop codons, out-of-frame junctions, or ambiguous translated residues. V3J clonotypes were defined as sequences sharing an identical inferred V gene, J gene, and CDR3 amino acid sequence. Percentage overlap between repertoires was computed as shared unique clonotypes divided by the size of the smaller repertoire. Three approaches were used to assess repertoire richness: RTK rarefaction, the Chao1 estimator, and Recon v2.1 estimates of unobserved clonotypes. Generation probabilities for all TCRbeta clonotypes obtained by the gDNA method from several donors were computed using OLGA. TCRdb took this table from immuneACCESS and kept in-frame rearrangements with V and J called. Such tables lack part of the clones; where checked against another copy, unresolved V genes explain under half of the gap, and the rest is unexplained. V and J calls and clone size are given by that table; D and trimming were obtained from the DNA. In this sample the table shows 1.5 million to 2.5 million clones, approximately 94% of which occur a single time. Together, the top ten hold around 1.2% of the sample.

For the CD8 naive samples, CD45RO-negative cells were positively selected for CCR7, yielding a CD45RA+CCR7+ population from which TemRA cells were excluded. Donors were healthy HIV-negative adults with no recently reported acute infections or vaccinations. All donors were Caucasian adults living in Nashville, Tennessee, USA. Blood was collected by leukapheresis, and PBMCs were isolated by Ficoll-Histopaque density gradient centrifugation and then cryopreserved in liquid nitrogen vapor phase. Analytical flow cytometry was used to check the purity and quantity of each magnetically sorted T cell population. Each sorted fraction had its genomic DNA isolated and then quantified by UV absorbance on a Nanodrop 2000c.

The TCR was taken from a man aged 18 to 35 in good health. Sample: naive CD8+ T cells sorted from blood. In light of the paper, this sample's cell subset or site label describes: CD45RA+CCR7+. Recombination linked TRBV9 to TRBJ2-4, with the D gene call left open. The CDR3 corresponds to CASSSGPLQAKNIQYF. The nucleotides read TGTGCCAGCAGCTCCGGACCGCTCCAAGCCAAAAACATTCAGTACTTC.